These 18 T cell receptor beta chains were sequenced from one sample in a study of T cells in Graves' hyperthyroidism and ophthalmopathy. What was amplified from RNA transcripts were TCR beta CDR3 regions. The HTBI primer set served for first-round RT-PCR of the TCR CDR3. TCRdb passed the multiplex PCR reads through MiXCR, listing each CDR3 protein once. Of around 700,000 distinct CDR3 sequences listed, roughly a third are singletons. The sample consisted of blood. All receptors derive from a woman aged 40 to 55 with Graves' hyperthyroidism.

This clonotype was recorded a few times. The CDR3 nucleotides are TGTGCCAGCAGCTTAGTAGGGACCGAGCAGTACTTC. It codes for CASSLVGTEQYF. The chain links TRBV7-9 to TRBJ2-7; D tentatively reads TRBD1 or TRBD2 (5 bases each). V lost 1 base, J lost 6 bases, and 7 bases lay in between. This CDR3 contains 12 residues. Germline V gives CDR1 SEHNR, CDR2 FQNEAQ (reference sequence). The entire variable domain, with the rest obtained from reference TRBV7-9 and TRBJ2-7, is as follows: DTGVSQNPRHKITKRGQNVTFRCDPISEHNRLYWYRQTLGQGPEFLTYFQNEAQLEKSRLLSDRFSAERPKGSFSTLEIQRTEQGDSAMYLCASSLVGTEQYFGPGTRLTVT.

V usage is TRBV10-3 and J usage is TRBJ2-7, with D perhaps matching TRBD2 (5 bases). The CDR3 covers 13 residues. CDR1 and CDR2 from the germline V gene are ENHRY and SYGVKD. V shed 6 bases and J shed 3 bases, with 12 bases lying between them. CDR3 region: CAIRRSEGYEQYF. CDR3 in DNA: TGTGCCATCAGGAGAAGCGAGGGCTACGAGCAGTACTTC.

This chain joins TRBV20-1 and TRBJ2-7, with TRBD2 as a possible D gene (6 bases). The V gene's germline CDR1 is DFQATT and CDR2 SNEGSKA (reference sequence). This CDR3 comprises 12 residues. The ends were cut back, 5 bases at V and 4 bases at J, with 12 bases in the middle. The CDR3 DNA reads TGCAGTGCTCAAGGGACTGGATACGAGCAGTACTTC. Amino acids: CSAQGTGYEQYF.

The chain links TRBV28 to TRBJ2-7; 8 bases are a match to TRBD1. This CDR3 spans 14 amino acids. Germline V gives CDR1 MDHEN, CDR2 SYDVKM. V gave up 5 bases and J gave up 6 bases; unmatched junction bases: 9. The CDR3 protein is CASSTDRDRAEQYF. CDR3 coding DNA: TGTGCCAGCAGTACGGACAGGGATAGGGCCGAGCAGTACTTC. Variable domain in full (rest from reference TRBV28 and TRBJ2-7): DVKVTQSSRYLVKRTGEKVFLECVQDMDHENMFWYRQDPGLGLRLIYFSYDVKMKEKGDIPEGYSVSREKKERFSLILESASTNQTSMYLCASSTDRDRAEQYFGPGTRLTVT.

This clonotype came up many times. A junction end diverges from the germline sequence, so it may reflect a read error. The gene calls are TRBV7-7 and TRBJ2-5; no clear D gene. The CDR3 covers 15 residues. Germline CDR1 is SSHAT and CDR2 is FNYEAQ (reference sequence). The CDR3 is CASSLGGGYQETQYF. In nucleotides, the CDR3 is TGTGCTAGCAGCTTGGGCGGTGGGTACCAAGAGACCCAGTACTTC. Using reference TRBV7-7 and TRBJ2-5 for the parts outside the CDR3, the full variable domain is GAGVSQSPRYKVTKRGQDVTLRCDPISSHATLYWYQQALGQGPEFLTYFNYEAQPDKSGLPSDRFSAERPEGSISTLTIQRTEQRDSAMYRCASSLGGGYQETQYFGPGTRLLVL.

The chain uses TRBV10-3 and TRBJ2-7, with no clear D. Germline values: CDR1 ENHRY, CDR2 SYGVKD. This CDR3 is built from 13 residues. The V and J ends lost 7 bases and 7 bases respectively, with 17 bases between them. Here the CDR3 DNA reads TGTGCCATCACTGAAACAGCAGGTGTGGAGCAGTACTTC. Residues: CAITETAGVEQYF.

Concerning this clonotype itself: Since a much larger clone is just one base distant, this may be a read error. The CDR3 sequence is CSVGGAGYGYTF. The CDR3 DNA sequence: TGCAGCGTTGGGGGGGCTGGGTATGGCTACACCTTC. The rearrangement uses TRBV29-1 and TRBJ1-2; possibly TRBD1 for D (6 bases). CDR1 is SQVTM and CDR2 is ANQGSEA in the germline V gene. The CDR3 spans 12 residues. With 4 bases removed from V and 5 bases from J, the gap between germline ends came to 11 bases.

This clonotype came up many times. V is TRBV7-8 and J is TRBJ1-2, with unresolved D. Germline lookup yields CDR1 SGHVS and CDR2 FQNEAQ. V lost 4 bases, J lost 5 bases, and 11 bases lay in between. CDR3 length: 13 amino acids. The CDR3: CASSSLTAYGYTF. For the CDR3, the DNA is TGTGCCAGCAGCTCCCTGACCGCTTATGGCTACACCTTC.

This clonotype was detected many times. The V and J genes are TRBV29-1 and TRBJ1-2; D is uncertain. Germline V gene sequence: CDR1 SQVTM, CDR2 ANQGSEA. The V end lost 3 bases, the J end lost 5 bases, and 7 bases lay between the germline ends. This CDR3 contains 11 residues. CDR3 in amino acids: CSVDSGYGYTF. CDR3 nucleotide sequence: TGCAGCGTTGACTCTGGGTATGGCTACACCTTC.

This clonotype was seen a handful of times. The rearrangement links TRBV5-5 to TRBJ1-2; D is perhaps TRBD1 (5 bases). This CDR3 spans 15 amino acids. CDR1 and CDR2 (germline): SGHKS, YYEKEE (reference sequence). V lost 3 bases to trimming and J lost 4 bases, with 16 bases between them. CDR3 bases: TGTGCCAGCAGCTACCTGGACCAGGGCCTCTATGGCTACACCTTC. It encodes CASSYLDQGLYGYTF.

CDR3 loop: CASTGSNYGYTF. The CDR3 nucleotides are TGTGCCAGCACAGGTTCAAACTATGGCTACACCTTC. This chain links TRBV28 with TRBJ1-2; D uncertain. V lost 7 bases, J lost 2 bases, and 8 bases lay in between. This CDR3 contains 12 residues. Germline V gives CDR1 MDHEN, CDR2 SYDVKM.

This clonotype has a count of ten or more. The chain combines TRBV10-3 with TRBJ2-2, with 7 bases identical to TRBD1. J gave up 3 bases and V 4 bases, and 8 bases lay outside the gene matches. Germline assignment: CDR1 ENHRY and CDR2 SYGVKD. The CDR3 is 16 residues long. The DNA of the CDR3 is TGTGCCATCAGTGGATCAGACAGGGTAGACACCGGGGAGCTGTTTTTT. It specifies CAISGSDRVDTGELFF.

The V call is TRBV5-6, the J call TRBJ1-6; maybe TRBD1 (5 bases). The CDR3 covers 16 residues. Germline V gene sequence: CDR1 SGHDT, CDR2 YYEEEE. The V and J ends lost 7 bases and 8 bases respectively, with 22 bases between them. CDR3 region: CASGGTYQKGYSPLHF. As DNA, the CDR3 is TGTGCCAGCGGGGGGACCTACCAAAAAGGGTATTCACCCCTCCACTTT.

This chain links TRBV28 with TRBJ2-7; TRBD1 agrees at 9 bases. J lost 3 bases, V lost 4 bases, and 7 bases had no gene match. The germline CDR1 and CDR2 sequences are MDHEN and SYDVKM. CDR3 length: 15 residues. The CDR3: CASSSIRQGDYEQYF. The CDR3 nucleotides read TGTGCCAGCAGTTCCATCCGACAGGGGGACTACGAGCAGTACTTC.

This clonotype occurred once. A read error may be the cause here, since a much bigger clone is one base away. The chain employs TRBV7-2 and TRBJ1-3; D might be TRBD1 (6 bases). CDR1 SGHTA and CDR2 FQGNSA come from the germline V gene. CDR3 length: 15 residues. CDR3 in amino acids: CASSPDVAGWDTTYF. The CDR3 DNA reads TGTGCCAGCAGCCCAGACGTGGCAGGGTGGGACACCACATATTTT. The variable domain in full, with the rest retrieved from reference TRBV7-2 and TRBJ1-3, is GAGVSQSPSNKVTEKGKDVELRCDPISGHTALYWYRQSLGQGLEFLIYFQGNSAPDKSGLPSDRFSAERTGGSVSTLTIQRTQQEDSAVYLCASSPDVAGWDTTYFGEGSWLTVV.

J is TRBJ2-7 and V is TRBV6-5; 10 bases are shared with TRBD1. CDR3 length equals 14 residues. Germline CDR1 reads MNHEY; CDR2 reads SVGAGI. V gave up 2 bases and J gave up 7 bases; unmatched junction bases: 5. Written as DNA, the CDR3 is TGTGCCAGCAGTTACGGACAGGGGGTCGGGGAGCAGTACTTC. It translates to CASSYGQGVGEQYF.

CDR3 coding DNA: TGTGCCAGCAGCCAGGCCGGGAGGGGAAGCGGGAGGCCCACAGATACGCAGTATTTT. Its translation is CASSQAGRGSGRPTDTQYF. The chain recombines TRBV7-9 with TRBJ2-3; 9 bases are a match to TRBD2. Germline V CDR1 and CDR2: SEHNR, FQNEAQ (reference sequence). The CDR3 runs to 19 residues. With V trimmed by 5 bases and J by 2 bases, 17 bases remained unmatched.

This clonotype has ten or more counts. The chain joins TRBV20-1 to TRBJ2-5; 8 bases line up with TRBD1. The germline gives CDR1 DFQATT, CDR2 SNEGSKA (reference sequence). The ends lost 5 bases at V and 4 bases at J; junction bases unmatched: 6. The length of the CDR3 is 13 residues. The CDR3 DNA is TGCAGTGCTCCCGGGACAGGAGGAGAGACCCAGTACTTC. The encoded protein is CSAPGTGGETQYF.